This TCR beta chain was observed in a study of CD8 T cells in ankylosing spondylitis. General study findings and limits: Reactive arthritis synovial fluid and blood previously showed some of these motif variants. Matched synovial fluid from ankylosing spondylitis patients was reported to be enriched for disease-linked clones.

Regarding this clonotype: Its antigen is not known. Germline is not matched at one junction end, which may reflect a read error.

The germline V gene encodes CDR1 SGHRS and CDR2 YFSETQ. The CDR3 contains 16 residues. Each CDR3 protein is one row after TCRdb ran MiXCR on the 5' RACE reads. The table records some 150,000 distinct CDR3 sequences, under 45% of them present only once. This receptor was identified in a male donor with ankylosing spondylitis. The chain couples TRBV5-1 to TRBJ2-1; D remains ambiguous. The specimen was synovial fluid, either unsorted or a sorted T cell fraction (not recorded which). Written as DNA, the CDR3 is TGCGCCAGCAGCTTGGGGCAGACACTATCCTTCAATGAGCAGTTCTTC. Amino acid sequence: CASSLGQTLSFNEQFF.